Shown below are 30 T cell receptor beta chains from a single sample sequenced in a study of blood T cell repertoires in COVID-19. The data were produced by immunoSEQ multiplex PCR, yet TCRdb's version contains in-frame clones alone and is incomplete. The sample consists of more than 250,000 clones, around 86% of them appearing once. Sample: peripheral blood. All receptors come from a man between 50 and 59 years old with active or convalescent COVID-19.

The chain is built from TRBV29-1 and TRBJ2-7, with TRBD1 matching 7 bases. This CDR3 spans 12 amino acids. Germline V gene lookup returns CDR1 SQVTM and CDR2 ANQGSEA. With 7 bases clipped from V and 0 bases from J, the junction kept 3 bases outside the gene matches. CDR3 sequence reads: CSAGTVSYEQYF. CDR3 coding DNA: TGCAGCGCCGGGACAGTCTCCTACGAGCAGTACTTC.

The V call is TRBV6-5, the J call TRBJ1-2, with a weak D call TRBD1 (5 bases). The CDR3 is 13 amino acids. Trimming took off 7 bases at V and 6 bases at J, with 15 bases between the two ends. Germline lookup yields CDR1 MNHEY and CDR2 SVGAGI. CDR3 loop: CASTPRRGHGYTF. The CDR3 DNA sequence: TGTGCCAGCACCCCTCGGAGGGGTCATGGCTACACCTTC.

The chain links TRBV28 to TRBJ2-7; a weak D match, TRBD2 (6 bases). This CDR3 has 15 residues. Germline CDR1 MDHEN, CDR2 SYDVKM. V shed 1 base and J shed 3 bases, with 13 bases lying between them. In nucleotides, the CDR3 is TGTGCCAGCAGTTTATTTAGCCAGGGACTCTACGAGCAGTACTTC. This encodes CASSLFSQGLYEQYF.

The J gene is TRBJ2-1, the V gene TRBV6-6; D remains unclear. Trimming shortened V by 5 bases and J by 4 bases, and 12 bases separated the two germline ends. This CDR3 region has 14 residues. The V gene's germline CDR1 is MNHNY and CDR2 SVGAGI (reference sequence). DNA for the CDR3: TGTGCCAGCAGTCGGACGACTGGGTACAATGAGCAGTTCTTC. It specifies CASSRTTGYNEQFF.

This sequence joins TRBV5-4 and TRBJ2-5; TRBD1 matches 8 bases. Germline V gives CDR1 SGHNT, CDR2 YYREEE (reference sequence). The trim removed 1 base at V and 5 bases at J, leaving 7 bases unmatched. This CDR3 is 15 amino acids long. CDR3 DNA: TGTGCCAGCAGCTTGTTCGACAGGGGCGGGGAGACCCAGTACTTC. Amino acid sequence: CASSLFDRGGETQYF.

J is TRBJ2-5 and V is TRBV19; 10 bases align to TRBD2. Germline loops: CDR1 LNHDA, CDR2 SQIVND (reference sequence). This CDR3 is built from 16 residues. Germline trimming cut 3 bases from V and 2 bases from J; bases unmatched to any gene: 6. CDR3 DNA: TGTGCCAGTAGTATGGGGAGTAGCGGGGGGCAAGAGACCCAGTACTTC. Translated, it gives CASSMGSSGGQETQYF.

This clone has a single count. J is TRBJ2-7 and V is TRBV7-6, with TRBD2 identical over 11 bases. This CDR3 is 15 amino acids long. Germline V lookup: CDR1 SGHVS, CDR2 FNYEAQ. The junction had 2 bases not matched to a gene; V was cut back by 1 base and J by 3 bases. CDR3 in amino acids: CASSLVTSGIYEQYF. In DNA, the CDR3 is TGTGCCAGCAGCTTAGTGACTAGCGGGATCTACGAGCAGTACTTC.

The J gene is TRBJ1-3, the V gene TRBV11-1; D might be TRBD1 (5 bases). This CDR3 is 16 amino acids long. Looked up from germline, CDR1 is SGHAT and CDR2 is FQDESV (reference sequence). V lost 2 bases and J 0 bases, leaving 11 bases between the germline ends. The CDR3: CASSLQGAFSGNTIYF. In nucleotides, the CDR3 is TGTGCCAGCAGCTTACAAGGGGCGTTCTCTGGAAACACCATATATTTT.

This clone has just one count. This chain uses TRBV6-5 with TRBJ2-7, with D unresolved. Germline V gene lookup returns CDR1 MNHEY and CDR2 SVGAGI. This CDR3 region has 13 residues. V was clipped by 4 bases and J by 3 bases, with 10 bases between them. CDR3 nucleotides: TGTGCCAGCAGTTTACTGGTCCTCTACGAGCAGTACTTC. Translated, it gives CASSLLVLYEQYF.

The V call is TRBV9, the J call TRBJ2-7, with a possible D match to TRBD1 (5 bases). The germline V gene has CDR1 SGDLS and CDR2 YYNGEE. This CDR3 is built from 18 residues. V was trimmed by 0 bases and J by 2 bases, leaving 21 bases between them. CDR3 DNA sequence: TGTGCCAGCAGCGTAGGCAAGGATTTAGGGGCCTATACCTACGAGCAGTACTTC. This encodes CASSVGKDLGAYTYEQYF.

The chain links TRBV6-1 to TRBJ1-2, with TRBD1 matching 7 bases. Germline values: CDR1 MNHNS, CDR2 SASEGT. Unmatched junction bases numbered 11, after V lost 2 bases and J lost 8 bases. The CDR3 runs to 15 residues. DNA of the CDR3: TGTGCCAGCAGTGAATCAACGACAGGGACCACGGGCTACACCTTC. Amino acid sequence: CASSESTTGTTGYTF.

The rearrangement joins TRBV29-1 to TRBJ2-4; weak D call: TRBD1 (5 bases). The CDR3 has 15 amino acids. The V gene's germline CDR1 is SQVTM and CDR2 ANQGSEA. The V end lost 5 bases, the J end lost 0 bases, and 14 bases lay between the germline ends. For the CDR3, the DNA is TGCAGCGTTAAACAGGCTTCCATAGCCAAAAACATTCAGTACTTC. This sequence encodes CSVKQASIAKNIQYF.

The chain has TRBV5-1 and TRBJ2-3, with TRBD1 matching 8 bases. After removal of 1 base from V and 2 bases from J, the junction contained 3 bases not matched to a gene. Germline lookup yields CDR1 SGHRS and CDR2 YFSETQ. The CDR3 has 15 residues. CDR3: CASSLTGGNTDTQYF. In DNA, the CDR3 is TGCGCCAGCAGCTTGACAGGGGGAAACACAGATACGCAGTATTTT.

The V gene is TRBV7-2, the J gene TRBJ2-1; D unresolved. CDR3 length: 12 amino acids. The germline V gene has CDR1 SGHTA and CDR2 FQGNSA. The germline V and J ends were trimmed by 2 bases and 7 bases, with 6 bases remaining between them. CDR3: CASSLMRNEQFF. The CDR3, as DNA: TGTGCCAGCAGCTTAATGCGGAATGAGCAGTTCTTC.

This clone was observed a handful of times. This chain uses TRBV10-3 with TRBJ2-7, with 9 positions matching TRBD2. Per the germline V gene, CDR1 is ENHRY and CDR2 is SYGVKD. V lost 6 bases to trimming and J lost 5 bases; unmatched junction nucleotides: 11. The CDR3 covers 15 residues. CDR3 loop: CAIRRASGIIHEQYF. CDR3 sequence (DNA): TGTGCCATCAGGAGGGCTAGCGGGATTATCCACGAGCAGTACTTC.

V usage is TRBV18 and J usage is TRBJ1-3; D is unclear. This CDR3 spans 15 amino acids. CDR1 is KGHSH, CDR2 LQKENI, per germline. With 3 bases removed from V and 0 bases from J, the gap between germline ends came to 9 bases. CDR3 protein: CASSPIASSGNTIYF. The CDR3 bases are TGTGCCAGCTCACCGATTGCCAGCTCTGGAAACACCATATATTTT.

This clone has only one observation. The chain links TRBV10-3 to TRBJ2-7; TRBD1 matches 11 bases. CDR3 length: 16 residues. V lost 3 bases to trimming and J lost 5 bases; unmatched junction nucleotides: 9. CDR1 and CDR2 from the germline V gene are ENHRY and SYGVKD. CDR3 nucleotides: TGTGCCATCAGTGATTCACGGACAGGGGGCTTGGACGAGCAGTACTTC. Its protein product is CAISDSRTGGLDEQYF.

CDR3 sequence: CASETGLFETQYF. In DNA form, the CDR3 reads TGTGCCAGCGAGACAGGGTTGTTTGAGACCCAGTACTTC. The rearrangement uses TRBV21-1 and TRBJ2-5; the table's D call, TRBD1, was not checked against the DNA. TRBV21-1 is an annotated pseudogene. CDR3 length: 13 residues.

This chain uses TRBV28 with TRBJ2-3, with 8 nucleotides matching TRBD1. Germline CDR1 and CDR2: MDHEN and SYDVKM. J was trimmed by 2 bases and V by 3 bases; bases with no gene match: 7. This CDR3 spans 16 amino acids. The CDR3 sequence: CASSFYSDRVTDTQYF. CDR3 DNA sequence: TGTGCCAGCAGTTTTTATTCGGACAGGGTCACAGATACGCAGTATTTT. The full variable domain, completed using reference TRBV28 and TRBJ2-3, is DVKVTQSSRYLVKRTGEKVFLECVQDMDHENMFWYRQDPGLGLRLIYFSYDVKMKEKGDIPEGYSVSREKKERFSLILESASTNQTSMYLCASSFYSDRVTDTQYFGPGTRLTVL.

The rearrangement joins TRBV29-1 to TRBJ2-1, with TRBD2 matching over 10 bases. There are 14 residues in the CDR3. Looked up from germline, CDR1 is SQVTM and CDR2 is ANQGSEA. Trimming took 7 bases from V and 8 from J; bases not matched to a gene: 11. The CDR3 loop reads CSAHPGLAVDEQFF. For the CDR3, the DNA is TGCAGCGCCCATCCAGGACTAGCGGTCGATGAGCAGTTCTTC.

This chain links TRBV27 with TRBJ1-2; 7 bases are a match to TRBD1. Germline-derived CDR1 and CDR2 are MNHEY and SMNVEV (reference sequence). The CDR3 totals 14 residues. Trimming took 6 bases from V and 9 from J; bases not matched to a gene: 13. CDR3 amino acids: CASRRTGESLSYTF. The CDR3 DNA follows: TGTGCCAGCAGGCGTACAGGGGAATCATTGAGCTACACCTTC.

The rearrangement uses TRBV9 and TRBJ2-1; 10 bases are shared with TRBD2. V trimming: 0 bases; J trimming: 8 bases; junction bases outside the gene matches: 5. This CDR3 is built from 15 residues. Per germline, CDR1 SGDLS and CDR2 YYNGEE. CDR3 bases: TGTGCCAGCAGCGTAGCTAGCGGGAGTTTCTATGAGCAGTTCTTC. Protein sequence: CASSVASGSFYEQFF. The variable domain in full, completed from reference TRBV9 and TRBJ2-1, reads DSGVTQTPKHLITATGQRVTLRCSPRSGDLSVYWYQQSLDQGLQFLIQYYNGEERAKGNILERFSAQQFPDLHSELNLSSLELGDSALYFCASSVASGSFYEQFFGPGTRLTVL.

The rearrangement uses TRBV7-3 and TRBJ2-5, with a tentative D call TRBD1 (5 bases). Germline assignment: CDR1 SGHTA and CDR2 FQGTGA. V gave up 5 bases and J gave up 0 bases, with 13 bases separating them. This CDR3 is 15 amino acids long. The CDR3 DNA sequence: TGTGCCAGCAGCCCCGGTAGGGGCTACCAAGAGACCCAGTACTTC. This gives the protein CASSPGRGYQETQYF. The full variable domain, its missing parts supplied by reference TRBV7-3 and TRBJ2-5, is GAGVSQTPSNKVTEKGKYVELRCDPISGHTALYWYRQSLGQGPEFLIYFQGTGAADDSGLPNDRFFAVRPEGSVSTLKIQRTERGDSAVYLCASSPGRGYQETQYFGPGTRLLVL.

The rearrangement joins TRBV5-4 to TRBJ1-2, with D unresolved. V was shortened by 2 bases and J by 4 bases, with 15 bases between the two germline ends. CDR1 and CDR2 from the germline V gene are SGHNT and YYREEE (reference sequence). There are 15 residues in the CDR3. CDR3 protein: CASSFTWPDVYGYTF. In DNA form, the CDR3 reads TGTGCCAGCAGCTTCACCTGGCCAGATGTCTATGGCTACACCTTC.

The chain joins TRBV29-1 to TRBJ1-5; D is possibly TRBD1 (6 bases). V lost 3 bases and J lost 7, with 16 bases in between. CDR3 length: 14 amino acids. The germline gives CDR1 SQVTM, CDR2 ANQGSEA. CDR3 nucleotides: TGCAGCGTTGAGGAAGGGGGGGTCGGCCAGCCCCAGCATTTT. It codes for CSVEEGGVGQPQHF.

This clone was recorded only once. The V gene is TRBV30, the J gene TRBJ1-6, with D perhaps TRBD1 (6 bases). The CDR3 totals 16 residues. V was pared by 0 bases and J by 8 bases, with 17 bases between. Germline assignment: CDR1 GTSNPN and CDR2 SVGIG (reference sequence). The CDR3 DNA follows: TGTGCCTGGAGTGTAATCGGGGGGCAACGAGATTCACCCCTCCACTTT. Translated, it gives CAWSVIGGQRDSPLHF.

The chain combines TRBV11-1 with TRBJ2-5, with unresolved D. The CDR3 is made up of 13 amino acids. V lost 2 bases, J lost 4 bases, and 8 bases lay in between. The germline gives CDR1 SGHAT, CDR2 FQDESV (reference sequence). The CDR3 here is CASSLLNRETQYF. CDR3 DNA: TGTGCCAGCAGCTTACTAAATCGAGAGACCCAGTACTTC. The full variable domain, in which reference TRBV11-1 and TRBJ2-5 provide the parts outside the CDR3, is EAEVAQSPRYKITEKSQAVAFWCDPISGHATLYWYRQILGQGPELLVQFQDESVVDDSQLPKDRFSAERLKGVDSTLKIQPAELGDSAMYLCASSLLNRETQYFGPGTRLLVL.

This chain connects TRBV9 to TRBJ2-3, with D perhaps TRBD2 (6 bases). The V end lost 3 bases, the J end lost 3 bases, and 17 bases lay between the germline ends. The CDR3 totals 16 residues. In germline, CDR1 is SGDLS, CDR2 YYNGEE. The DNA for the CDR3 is TGTGCCAGCAGCGCCTACCACGTCGGGGGAACAGATACGCAGTATTTT. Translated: CASSAYHVGGTDTQYF. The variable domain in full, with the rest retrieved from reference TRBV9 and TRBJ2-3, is DSGVTQTPKHLITATGQRVTLRCSPRSGDLSVYWYQQSLDQGLQFLIQYYNGEERAKGNILERFSAQQFPDLHSELNLSSLELGDSALYFCASSAYHVGGTDTQYFGPGTRLTVL.

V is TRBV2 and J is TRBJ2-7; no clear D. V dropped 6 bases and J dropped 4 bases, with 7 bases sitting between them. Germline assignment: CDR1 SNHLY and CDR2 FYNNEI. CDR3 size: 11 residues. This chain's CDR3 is CASSLLYEQYF. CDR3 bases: TGTGCCAGCAGCTTATTATACGAGCAGTACTTC.

Written as DNA, the CDR3 is TGTGCCAGCAGCCAAAGGGGGACTAATGAAAAACTGTTTTTT. The encoded protein is CASSQRGTNEKLFF. V is TRBV3-1 (or the pseudogene TRBV3-2) and J is TRBJ1-4; TRBD1 might be the D (6 bases). The CDR3 spans 14 residues. Trimming stripped 2 bases from V and 2 bases from J, with 6 bases between. Germline lookup yields CDR1 LGHDT and CDR2 YNNKEL (reference sequence).